One and the same sample provided the 28 T cell receptor beta chains below, sequenced in a study of OX40 agonist ivuxolimab in advanced cancers. The library was made by the immunoSEQ multiplex PCR assay. TCRdb holds this immuneACCESS table with in-frame rearrangements only. Some clones are missing; in checked studies, unresolved V genes explain under half, and the rest has no known cause. In all, the sample holds roughly 71,000 clones, and roughly 84% of those were seen once. The ten largest make up less than 0.9% of the sample. The specimen comprised CD4+ or CD8+ T cells sorted from blood, sampled in a trial of the OX40 agonist ivuxolimab. The receptors were gathered from an adult with an advanced solid tumor such as melanoma, head and neck, liver or kidney cancer.

The V gene is TRBV28, the J gene TRBJ1-1; D not resolved. Germline V gene sequence: CDR1 MDHEN, CDR2 SYDVKM. V lost 2 bases to trimming and J lost 4 bases, with 8 bases between them. The CDR3 is made up of 13 amino acids. CDR3 protein: CASSLIRPTEAFF. CDR3 bases: TGTGCCAGCAGTTTAATAAGACCCACTGAAGCTTTCTTT.

The rearrangement links TRBV28 to TRBJ2-3, with TRBD2 identical over 11 bases. From germline, CDR1 is MDHEN and CDR2 SYDVKM. This CDR3 is 17 amino acids long. After removal of 5 bases from V and 2 bases from J, the junction contained 9 bases not matched to a gene. The CDR3 is CASSKRTSGFLTDTQYF. The CDR3 nucleotides read TGTGCCAGCAGTAAAAGGACTAGCGGGTTCCTCACAGATACGCAGTATTTT. The complete variable domain, with remaining parts taken from reference TRBV28 and TRBJ2-3, reads DVKVTQSSRYLVKRTGEKVFLECVQDMDHENMFWYRQDPGLGLRLIYFSYDVKMKEKGDIPEGYSVSREKKERFSLILESASTNQTSMYLCASSKRTSGFLTDTQYFGPGTRLTVL.

This clone rates as large (0.1 to 1%). J is TRBJ2-7 and V is TRBV7-9, with 7 bases that match TRBD2. The CDR3 extends over 14 amino acids. The junction had 10 bases not matched to a gene; V was cut back by 5 bases and J by 6 bases. Per the germline V gene, CDR1 is SEHNR and CDR2 is FQNEAQ (reference sequence). The CDR3 loop reads CASSPGTIDTEQYF. CDR3 DNA sequence: TGTGCCAGCAGCCCCGGGACTATCGACACCGAGCAGTACTTC.

The rearrangement links TRBV2 to TRBJ2-7; 10 bases fit TRBD2. The germline gives CDR1 SNHLY, CDR2 FYNNEI. The CDR3 is 16 amino acids. V was clipped by 6 bases and J by 0 bases; unmatched bases: 8. CDR3 sequence: CASSFGLAVSSYEQYF. The CDR3 bases are TGTGCCAGCAGCTTTGGACTAGCGGTAAGCTCCTACGAGCAGTACTTC. The whole variable domain, remainder taken from reference TRBV2 and TRBJ2-7, is EPEVTQTPSHQVTQMGQEVILRCVPISNHLYFYWYRQILGQKVEFLVSFYNNEISEKSEIFDDQFSVERPDGSNFTLKIRSTKLEDSAMYFCASSFGLAVSSYEQYFGPGTRLTVT.

The chain couples TRBV5-1 to TRBJ2-3; D call uncertain. The CDR3 runs to 16 residues. V was trimmed by 4 bases and J by 1 base, leaving 16 bases between them. CDR1 is SGHRS, CDR2 YFSETQ, per germline. The CDR3: CASSPYAGLGTDTQYF. In DNA form, the CDR3 reads TGCGCCAGCAGCCCCTATGCTGGGCTGGGCACAGATACGCAGTATTTT.

The chain joins TRBV4-2 to TRBJ2-2, with 13 bases that match TRBD2. Germline assignment: CDR1 LGHNA and CDR2 YNFKEQ. V lost 1 base and J lost 7; bases outside the gene matches: 6. This CDR3 is built from 17 residues. The CDR3 loop reads CASSQVGLAGAGGELFF. DNA for the CDR3: TGTGCCAGCAGCCAAGTCGGACTAGCGGGAGCCGGCGGGGAGCTGTTTTTT.

This chain uses TRBV6-5 with TRBJ1-2; D possibly corresponds to TRBD1 (6 bases). With 5 bases removed from V and 7 bases from J, the gap between germline ends came to 20 bases. There are 15 residues in the CDR3. CDR1 and CDR2 from the germline V gene are MNHEY and SVGAGI. CDR3 DNA: TGTGCCAGCAGTCTAGTTACAGGGCCAACCGGTGGCTACACCTTC. Protein sequence: CASSLVTGPTGGYTF.

The chain carries TRBV5-1 and TRBJ2-2, with D possibly being TRBD2 (6 bases). The germline CDR1 and CDR2 sequences are SGHRS and YFSETQ. The CDR3 spans 15 residues. Between the trimmed V and J ends, which lost 0 bases and 6 bases, there was a span of 12 bases. This CDR3 reads CASSLELAGAGELFF. In DNA form, the CDR3 reads TGCGCCAGCAGCTTGGAACTAGCTGGGGCCGGGGAGCTGTTTTTT. The variable domain in full, with the rest retrieved from reference TRBV5-1 and TRBJ2-2, is KAGVTQTPRYLIKTRGQQVTLSCSPISGHRSVSWYQQTPGQGLQFLFEYFSETQRNKGNFPGRFSGRQFSNSRSEMNVSTLELGDSALYLCASSLELAGAGELFFGEGSRLTVL.

The CDR3 DNA follows: TGTGCCAGCTGCCAAGCGGGGGGGCTCACAGATACGCAGTATTTT. The encoded protein is CASCQAGGLTDTQYF. This rearrangement joins TRBV6-5 to TRBJ2-3; TRBD2 matches at 10 bases. The CDR3 loop spans 15 amino acids. V lost 8 bases to trimming and J lost 2 bases; unmatched junction nucleotides: 7. Germline V gives CDR1 MNHEY, CDR2 SVGAGI.

V usage is TRBV6-6 and J usage is TRBJ2-5, with TRBD1 matching 8 bases. In germline, CDR1 is MNHNY, CDR2 SVGAGI (reference sequence). V trimming: 2 bases; J trimming: 4 bases; junction bases outside the gene matches: 3. CDR3 length equals 14 residues. As DNA, the CDR3 is TGTGCCAGCAGTTACGCCGGACAGGGAGAGACCCAGTACTTC. Protein product: CASSYAGQGETQYF.

J is TRBJ2-7 and V is TRBV6-6, with D possibly TRBD1 on 6 matching bases. CDR3 size: 16 residues. In germline, CDR1 is MNHNY, CDR2 SVGAGI (reference sequence). The ends were cut back, 6 bases at V and 2 bases at J, with 20 bases in the middle. The CDR3 sequence: CASRQITGKVTYEQYF. In nucleotides, the CDR3 is TGTGCCAGCAGACAAATCACAGGGAAGGTAACCTACGAGCAGTACTTC.

The rearrangement uses TRBV6-5 and TRBJ2-1; D perhaps matches TRBD2 (6 bases). The CDR3 totals 15 residues. CDR1 and CDR2 (germline): MNHEY, SVGAGI. V lost 8 bases and J 6 bases, leaving 20 bases between the germline ends. The DNA of the CDR3 is TGTGCCAGCTCGAAACGGGGGACCCCGGCCAATGAGCAGTTCTTC. It is translated as CASSKRGTPANEQFF.

To note about this clone: Mismatch with germline at one junction end may stem from a read error. The V and J genes are TRBV7-9 and TRBJ1-3; D ambiguous. Germline V gene lookup returns CDR1 SEHNR and CDR2 FQNEAQ (reference sequence). This CDR3 has 14 residues. As DNA, the CDR3 is TGTGCCAGCAGATTAGGGCAAGGAGGAAACACCATATATTTT. Amino acid sequence: CASRLGQGGNTIYF. Using reference TRBV7-9 and TRBJ1-3 for the parts outside the CDR3, the full variable domain is DTGVSQNPRHKITKRGQNVTFRCDPISEHNRLYWYRQTLGQGPEFLTYFQNEAQLEKSRLLSDRFSAERPKGSFSTLEIQRTEQGDSAMYLCASRLGQGGNTIYFGEGSWLTVV.

This rearrangement joins TRBV19 to TRBJ2-7; 10 positions agree with TRBD1. The CDR3 runs 14 residues. Looked up from germline, CDR1 is LNHDA and CDR2 is SQIVND (reference sequence). V dropped 6 bases and J dropped 0; count of bases not matched to a gene: 2. The CDR3 coding sequence is TGTGCCAGTAGGCGGACAGGGGGCTCCTACGAGCAGTACTTC. This translates into CASRRTGGSYEQYF.

V usage is TRBV9 and J usage is TRBJ2-5; D call uncertain. V was cut by 2 bases and J by 4 bases, with 15 bases left in between. The CDR3 extends over 15 amino acids. Germline CDR1 SGDLS, CDR2 YYNGEE. The CDR3 coding sequence is TGTGCCAGCAGCGTTAGGCCCCTTCCCGGAGAGACCCAGTACTTC. Translating gives CASSVRPLPGETQYF.

As regards this clone: Sequence at one end of the junction differs from germline and may be a read error. Additional DNA sequences in this sample encode the identical CDR3. The CDR3 DNA reads as TGCGCCAGCAGCAAGGAAGGGGTTATGGGTAATTCACCCCTCCACTTT. Protein: CASSKEGVMGNSPLHF. This chain uses TRBV7-9 with TRBJ1-6, with TRBD1 as a possible D gene (5 bases). This CDR3 region has 16 residues. CDR1 SEHNR and CDR2 FQNEAQ come from the germline V gene (reference sequence).

This clone was picked up a small number of times. The chain combines TRBV11-3 with TRBJ2-1; 13 nucleotides match TRBD2. Germline V gene lookup returns CDR1 SGHNT and CDR2 YENEEA. This CDR3 contains 20 residues. V lost 5 bases, J lost 0 bases, and 13 bases stayed unmatched. The CDR3 bases are TGTGCCAGCAGCCCATCACCGGGACTAGCGGGATCGAGCTCCTACAATGAGCAGTTCTTC. Its translation: CASSPSPGLAGSSSYNEQFF.

The chain is built from TRBV6-6 and TRBJ2-1; D is perhaps TRBD2 (5 bases). Germline CDR1 and CDR2: MNHNY and SVGAGI (reference sequence). The V end lost 0 bases, the J end lost 3 bases, and 6 bases lay between the germline ends. This CDR3 is built from 14 residues. The CDR3 spells CASSYSGNYNEQFF. For the CDR3, the DNA is TGTGCCAGCAGTTACTCCGGGAACTACAATGAGCAGTTCTTC.

The chain links TRBV19 to TRBJ2-2, with D possibly being TRBD1 or TRBD2 (6 bases each). Deletions cut 6 bases from V and 2 bases from J, with 10 bases between. The CDR3 runs 14 residues. Germline V gene lookup returns CDR1 LNHDA and CDR2 SQIVND (reference sequence). CDR3 residues: CASRKGGNTGELFF. CDR3 nucleotides: TGTGCCAGTAGGAAGGGGGGAAACACCGGGGAGCTGTTTTTT. The whole variable domain, filled in from reference TRBV19 and TRBJ2-2, reads DGGITQSPKYLFRKEGQNVTLSCEQNLNHDAMYWYRQDPGQGLRLIYYSQIVNDFQKGDIAEGYSVSREKKESFPLTVTSAQKNPTAFYLCASRKGGNTGELFFGEGSRLTVL.

The chain links TRBV6-6 to TRBJ2-1, with TRBD1 matching over 11 bases. The germline V gene has CDR1 MNHNY and CDR2 SVGAGI (reference sequence). The CDR3 contains 16 residues. J gave up 4 bases and V 3 bases, and 5 bases lay outside the gene matches. The CDR3 is CASSYRGQGVYNEQFF. CDR3 in DNA: TGTGCCAGCAGTTATCGGGGACAGGGGGTTTACAATGAGCAGTTCTTC.

This clone has only one observation. The gene calls are TRBV4-3 and TRBJ2-7; D not certain. With 0 bases removed from V and 5 bases from J, the gap between germline ends came to 17 bases. Germline V gives CDR1 LGHNA, CDR2 YSLEER. This CDR3 region has 16 residues. The CDR3: CASSQDRTLGGDEQYF. The DNA for the CDR3 is TGCGCCAGCAGCCAAGATAGGACCCTAGGTGGGGACGAGCAGTACTTC.

The chain is built from TRBV5-1 and TRBJ2-3, with D possibly being TRBD2 (5 bases). V was shortened by 4 bases and J by 0 bases, with 12 bases between the two germline ends. The length of the CDR3 is 15 residues. The germline V gene encodes CDR1 SGHRS and CDR2 YFSETQ. CDR3 sequence reads: CASSRDGLSTDTQYF. The CDR3 DNA reads TGCGCCAGCAGCCGCGACGGACTTAGCACAGATACGCAGTATTTT.

The genes are TRBV4-1 and TRBJ2-1; 7 bases agree with TRBD2. This CDR3 is built from 17 residues. Germline CDR1 is MGHRA and CDR2 is YSYEKL. The junction had 13 bases not matched to a gene; V was cut back by 2 bases and J by 6 bases. Here the CDR3 reads CASSQLMMAGVSNEQFF. The CDR3 region has the DNA TGCGCCAGCAGCCAATTGATGATGGCGGGAGTTTCCAATGAGCAGTTCTTC.

The chain is built from TRBV18 and TRBJ2-5; D might be TRBD1 or TRBD2, each matching 6 bases. V lost 3 bases, J lost 5 bases, and 16 bases lay in between. Germline V gives CDR1 KGHSH, CDR2 LQKENI. This CDR3 region has 15 residues. The CDR3 DNA follows: TGTGCCAGCTCACCCCAAAGGGGGGCGGAGGAGACCCAGTACTTC. Amino acids: CASSPQRGAEETQYF.

This clone was detected a few times. The chain uses TRBV2 and TRBJ2-1, with TRBD2 matching 9 bases. V dropped 5 bases and J dropped 14; count of bases not matched to a gene: 4. The CDR3 contains 11 residues. CDR1 is SNHLY, CDR2 FYNNEI, per germline. CDR3 nucleotides: TGTGCCAGCAGTCGGACTAGCGATGAGTTCTTC. It specifies CASSRTSDEFF.

This clone came up once. The chain is built from TRBV6-6 and TRBJ2-7; 7 bases match TRBD2. Germline loops: CDR1 MNHNY, CDR2 SVGAGI (reference sequence). This CDR3 has 15 residues. Losses at the gene ends were 5 bases for V and 4 bases for J; bases not matched to a gene: 11. The CDR3 loop is CASSPKPSGRYEQYF. The CDR3 DNA reads as TGTGCCAGCAGTCCAAAGCCTAGCGGCCGTTACGAGCAGTACTTC.

The gene calls are TRBV9 and TRBJ1-6; D perhaps matches TRBD1 (6 bases). Germline CDR1 SGDLS, CDR2 YYNGEE. CDR3 length: 16 residues. The V and J ends lost 5 bases and 6 bases respectively, with 18 bases between them. The CDR3 loop is CASSPGGQRGNSPLHF. DNA of the CDR3: TGTGCCAGCAGTCCCGGCGGACAGCGGGGTAATTCACCCCTCCACTTT.

This chain links TRBV4-1 with TRBJ2-5; possibly TRBD1 for D (6 bases). CDR1 is MGHRA and CDR2 is YSYEKL in the germline V gene. The CDR3 is 12 residues long. V was pared by 1 base and J by 11 bases, with 11 bases between. CDR3: CASSQAGTQQYF. In DNA form, the CDR3 reads TGCGCCAGCAGCCAAGCGGGGACACAGCAGTACTTC.